This TCR beta chain was captured in a study of T cells in Graves' hyperthyroidism and ophthalmopathy. The V gene lost 10 bases and the J gene lost 3 bases, with 9 bases spanning the gap. This CDR3 is built from 11 residues. This clonotype has at least ten counts. Its antigen is as yet unknown. Overall study results and limits: A model using 13 V-J features told ophthalmopathy apart from stable hyperthyroidism.

Amplification of TCR beta CDR3 regions was performed using RNA transcripts as template. The TCR CDR3 first-round RT-PCR relied on the HTBI primer set. TCRdb reprocessed the multiplex PCR reads via MiXCR and lists one record per CDR3 protein. Of fewer than 600,000 distinct CDR3 sequences in the sample, 14% are singletons; the top ten hold roughly 14%. The chain has TRBV12-3 or TRBV12-4 and TRBJ1-1; D remains ambiguous. The receptor was derived from a woman in her 40s with Graves' hyperthyroidism. The sample consisted of blood. CDR3 protein: CANIRDTEAFF. CDR3 sequence (DNA): TGTGCCAACATCCGGGACACTGAAGCTTTCTTT.